This T cell receptor beta chain derives from a study of T cells in localized non-small cell lung cancer. Generated by immunoSEQ multiplex PCR, the TCRdb table keeps only in-frame clones and is missing some. The repertoire includes fewer than 20,000 clones, 70% to 90% of them detected once, and roughly a quarter sits in the top ten. Trimming took 6 bases from V and 7 from J; bases not matched to a gene: 10. The CDR3 is 15 residues long. Germline V gives CDR1 KGHSH, CDR2 LQKENI. Worth noting for this clone: The target antigen is unknown.

Study-level results: The highest T cell clonality was in uninvolved adjacent lung, above tumor. Longer overall survival was associated with a higher density of T cells in the blood. For the top 100 tumor clones, a median about 56 also appeared in adjacent lung. Since sequencing was restricted to only one region of the tumor, intratumor heterogeneity remains a possibility.

Here the sequenced sample was peripheral blood, taken before any cancer treatment. This TCR was recovered from a male donor at least 60 years old with stage I lung adenocarcinoma. The chain employs TRBV18 and TRBJ2-1, with 9 bases aligning to TRBD1. The CDR3, as DNA: TGTGCCAGCTCTATTACCGGGACAGGGTGGAATGAGCAGTTCTTC. Amino acids: CASSITGTGWNEQFF.